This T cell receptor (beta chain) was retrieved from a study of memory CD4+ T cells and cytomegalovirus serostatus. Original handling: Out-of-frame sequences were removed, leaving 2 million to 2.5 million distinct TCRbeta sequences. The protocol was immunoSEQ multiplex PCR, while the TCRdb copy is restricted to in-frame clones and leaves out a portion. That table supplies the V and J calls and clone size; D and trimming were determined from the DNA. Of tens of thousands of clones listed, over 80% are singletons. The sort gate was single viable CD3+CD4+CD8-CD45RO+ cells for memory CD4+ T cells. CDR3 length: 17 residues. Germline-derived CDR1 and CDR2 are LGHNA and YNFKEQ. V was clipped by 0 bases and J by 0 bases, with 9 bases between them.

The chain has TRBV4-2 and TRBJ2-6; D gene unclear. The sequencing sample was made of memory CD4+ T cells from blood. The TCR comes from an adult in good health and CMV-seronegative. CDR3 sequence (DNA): TGTGCCAGCAGCCAAGAAACCTTATACTCTGGGGCCAACGTCCTGACTTTC. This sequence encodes CASSQETLYSGANVLTF.